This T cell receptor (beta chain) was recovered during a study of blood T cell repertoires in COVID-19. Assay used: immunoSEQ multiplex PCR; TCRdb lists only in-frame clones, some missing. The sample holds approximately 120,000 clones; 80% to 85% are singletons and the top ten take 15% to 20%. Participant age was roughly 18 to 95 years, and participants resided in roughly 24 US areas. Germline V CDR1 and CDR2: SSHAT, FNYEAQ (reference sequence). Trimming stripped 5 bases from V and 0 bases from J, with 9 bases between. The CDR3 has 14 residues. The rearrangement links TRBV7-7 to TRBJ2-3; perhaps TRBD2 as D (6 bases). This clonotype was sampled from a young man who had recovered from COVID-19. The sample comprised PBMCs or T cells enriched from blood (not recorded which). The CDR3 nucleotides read TGTGCCAGCAGCCGGAGCGGGAGCACAGATACGCAGTATTTT. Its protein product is CASSRSGSTDTQYF. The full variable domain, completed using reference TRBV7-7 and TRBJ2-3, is GAGVSQSPRYKVTKRGQDVTLRCDPISSHATLYWYQQALGQGPEFLTYFNYEAQPDKSGLPSDRFSAERPEGSISTLTIQRTEQRDSAMYRCASSRSGSTDTQYFGPGTRLTVL.